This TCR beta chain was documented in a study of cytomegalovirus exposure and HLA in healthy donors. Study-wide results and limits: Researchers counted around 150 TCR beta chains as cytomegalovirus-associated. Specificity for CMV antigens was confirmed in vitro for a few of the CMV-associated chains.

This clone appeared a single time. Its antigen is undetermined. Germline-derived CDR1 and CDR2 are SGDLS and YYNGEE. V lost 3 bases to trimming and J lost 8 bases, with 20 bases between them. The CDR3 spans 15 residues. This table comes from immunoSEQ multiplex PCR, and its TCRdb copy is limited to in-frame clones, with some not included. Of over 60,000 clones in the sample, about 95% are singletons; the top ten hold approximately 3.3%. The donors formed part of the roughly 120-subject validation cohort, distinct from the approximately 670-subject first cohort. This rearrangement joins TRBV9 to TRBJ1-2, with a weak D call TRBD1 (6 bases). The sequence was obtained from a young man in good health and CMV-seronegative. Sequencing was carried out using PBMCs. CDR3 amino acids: CASSEGGGTVEGYTF. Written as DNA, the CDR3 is TGTGCCAGCAGCGAGGGGGGAGGGACGGTGGAGGGCTACACCTTC. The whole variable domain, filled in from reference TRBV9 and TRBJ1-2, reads DSGVTQTPKHLITATGQRVTLRCSPRSGDLSVYWYQQSLDQGLQFLIQYYNGEERAKGNILERFSAQQFPDLHSELNLSSLELGDSALYFCASSEGGGTVEGYTFGSGTRLTVV.